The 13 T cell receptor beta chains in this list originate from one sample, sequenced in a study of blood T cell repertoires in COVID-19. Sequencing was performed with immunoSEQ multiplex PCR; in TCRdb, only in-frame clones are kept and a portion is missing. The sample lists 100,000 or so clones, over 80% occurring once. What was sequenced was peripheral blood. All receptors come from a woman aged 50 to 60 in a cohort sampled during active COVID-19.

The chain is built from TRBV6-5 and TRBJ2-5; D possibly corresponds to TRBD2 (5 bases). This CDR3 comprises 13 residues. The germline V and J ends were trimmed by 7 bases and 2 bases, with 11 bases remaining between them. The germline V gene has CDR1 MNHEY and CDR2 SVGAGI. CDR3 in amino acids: CASTVPGQETQYF. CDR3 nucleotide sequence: TGTGCCAGCACCGTCCCGGGGCAAGAGACCCAGTACTTC.

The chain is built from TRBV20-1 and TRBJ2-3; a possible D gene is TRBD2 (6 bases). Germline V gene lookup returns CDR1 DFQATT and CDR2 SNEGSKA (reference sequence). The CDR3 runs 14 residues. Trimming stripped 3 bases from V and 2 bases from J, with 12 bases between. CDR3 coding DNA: TGCAGTGCTAGTCCAGCGGGCAACACAGATACGCAGTATTTT. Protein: CSASPAGNTDTQYF.

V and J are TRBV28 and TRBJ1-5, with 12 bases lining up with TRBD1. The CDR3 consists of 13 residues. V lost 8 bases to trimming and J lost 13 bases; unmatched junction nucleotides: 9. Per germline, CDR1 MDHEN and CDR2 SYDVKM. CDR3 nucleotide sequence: TGTGCCAGCGAACCGGGACAGGGGGCGAGTCAGCATTTT. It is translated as CASEPGQGASQHF.

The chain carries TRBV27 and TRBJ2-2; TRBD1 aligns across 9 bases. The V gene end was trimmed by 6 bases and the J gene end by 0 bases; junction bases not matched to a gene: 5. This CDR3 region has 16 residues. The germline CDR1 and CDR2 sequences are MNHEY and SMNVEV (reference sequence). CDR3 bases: TGTGCCAGCAGGGTGGGACAGGGCGCGAACACCGGGGAGCTGTTTTTT. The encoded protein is CASRVGQGANTGELFF.

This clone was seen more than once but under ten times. The CDR3: CASSPPTAGDEVEQFF. The CDR3 coding sequence is TGTGCCAGCAGCCCACCTACCGCGGGTGATGAGGTAGAGCAGTTCTTC. This chain joins TRBV7-9 and TRBJ2-1; the D gene is possibly TRBD2 (5 bases). Looked up from germline, CDR1 is SEHNR and CDR2 is FQNEAQ (reference sequence). The CDR3 runs to 16 residues. Trimming removed 5 bases from V and 10 bases from J, with 24 bases in between. The full variable domain, completed using reference TRBV7-9 and TRBJ2-1, is DTGVSQNPRHKITKRGQNVTFRCDPISEHNRLYWYRQTLGQGPEFLTYFQNEAQLEKSRLLSDRFSAERPKGSFSTLEIQRTEQGDSAMYLCASSPPTAGDEVEQFFGPGTRLTVL.

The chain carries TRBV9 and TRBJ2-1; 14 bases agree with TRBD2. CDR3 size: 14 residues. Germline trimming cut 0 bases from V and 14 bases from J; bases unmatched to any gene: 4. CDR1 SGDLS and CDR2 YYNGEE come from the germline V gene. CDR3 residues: CASSVGATSGGEFF. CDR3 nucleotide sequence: TGTGCCAGCAGCGTAGGGGCGACTAGCGGGGGGGAGTTCTTC.

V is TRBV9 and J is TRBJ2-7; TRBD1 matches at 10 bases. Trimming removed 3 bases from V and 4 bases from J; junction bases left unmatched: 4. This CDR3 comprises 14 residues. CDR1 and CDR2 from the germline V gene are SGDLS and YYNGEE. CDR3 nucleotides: TGTGCCAGCAGCGAGACAGGGGGCAGTTACGAGCAGTACTTC. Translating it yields CASSETGGSYEQYF.

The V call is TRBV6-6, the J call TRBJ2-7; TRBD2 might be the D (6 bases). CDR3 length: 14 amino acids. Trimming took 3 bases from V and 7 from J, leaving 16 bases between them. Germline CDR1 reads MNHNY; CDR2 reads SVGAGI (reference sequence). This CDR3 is CASSYRGEAWEQYF. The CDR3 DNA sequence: TGTGCCAGCAGTTATCGCGGGGAGGCGTGGGAGCAGTACTTC.

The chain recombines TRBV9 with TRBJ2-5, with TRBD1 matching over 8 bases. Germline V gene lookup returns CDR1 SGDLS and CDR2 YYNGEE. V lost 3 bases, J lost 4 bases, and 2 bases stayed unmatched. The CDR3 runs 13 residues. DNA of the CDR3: TGTGCCAGCAGCGGACAGGGGAGAGAGACCCAGTACTTC. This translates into CASSGQGRETQYF.

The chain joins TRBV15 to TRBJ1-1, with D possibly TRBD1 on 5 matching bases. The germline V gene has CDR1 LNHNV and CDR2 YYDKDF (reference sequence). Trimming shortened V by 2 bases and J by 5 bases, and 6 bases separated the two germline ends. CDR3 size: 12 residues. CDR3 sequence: CATSRQGTEAFF. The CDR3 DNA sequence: TGTGCCACCAGCAGACAGGGTACTGAAGCTTTCTTT.

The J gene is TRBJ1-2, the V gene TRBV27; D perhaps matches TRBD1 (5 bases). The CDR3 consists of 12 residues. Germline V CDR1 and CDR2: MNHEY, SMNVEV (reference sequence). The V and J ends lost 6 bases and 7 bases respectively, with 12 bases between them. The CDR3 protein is CASSTVGVGYTF. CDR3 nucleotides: TGTGCCAGCAGCACAGTAGGGGTTGGCTACACCTTC.

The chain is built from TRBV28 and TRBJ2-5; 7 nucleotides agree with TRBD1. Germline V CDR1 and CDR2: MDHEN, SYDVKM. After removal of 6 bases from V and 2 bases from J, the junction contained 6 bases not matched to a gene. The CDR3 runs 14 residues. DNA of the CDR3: TGTGCCAGCAGCTCCGGGACAGCACAAGAGACCCAGTACTTC. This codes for CASSSGTAQETQYF.

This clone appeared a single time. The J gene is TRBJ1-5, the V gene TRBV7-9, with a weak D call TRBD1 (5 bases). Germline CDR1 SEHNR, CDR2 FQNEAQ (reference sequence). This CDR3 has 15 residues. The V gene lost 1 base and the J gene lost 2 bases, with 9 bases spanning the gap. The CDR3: CASSLEGLGNQPQHF. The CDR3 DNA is TGTGCCAGCAGCTTAGAGGGGTTGGGCAATCAGCCCCAGCATTTT.